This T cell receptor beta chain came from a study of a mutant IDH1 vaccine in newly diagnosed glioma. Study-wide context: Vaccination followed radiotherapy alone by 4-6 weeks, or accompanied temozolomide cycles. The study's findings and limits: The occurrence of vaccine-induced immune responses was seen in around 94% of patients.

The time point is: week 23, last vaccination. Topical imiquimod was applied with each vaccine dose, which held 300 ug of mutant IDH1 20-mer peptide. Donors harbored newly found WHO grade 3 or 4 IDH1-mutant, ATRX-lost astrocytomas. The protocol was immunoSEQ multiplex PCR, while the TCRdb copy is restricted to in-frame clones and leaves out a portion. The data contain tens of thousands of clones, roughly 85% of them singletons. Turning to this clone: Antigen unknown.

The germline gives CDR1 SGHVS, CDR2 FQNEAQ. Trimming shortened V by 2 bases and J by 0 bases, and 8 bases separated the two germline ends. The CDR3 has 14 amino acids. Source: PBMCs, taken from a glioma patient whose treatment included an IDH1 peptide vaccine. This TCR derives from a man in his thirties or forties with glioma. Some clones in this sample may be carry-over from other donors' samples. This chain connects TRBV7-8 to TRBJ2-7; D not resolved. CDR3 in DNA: TGTGCCAGCAGCTTACAGGAGACCTCCTACGAGCAGTACTTC. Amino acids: CASSLQETSYEQYF.